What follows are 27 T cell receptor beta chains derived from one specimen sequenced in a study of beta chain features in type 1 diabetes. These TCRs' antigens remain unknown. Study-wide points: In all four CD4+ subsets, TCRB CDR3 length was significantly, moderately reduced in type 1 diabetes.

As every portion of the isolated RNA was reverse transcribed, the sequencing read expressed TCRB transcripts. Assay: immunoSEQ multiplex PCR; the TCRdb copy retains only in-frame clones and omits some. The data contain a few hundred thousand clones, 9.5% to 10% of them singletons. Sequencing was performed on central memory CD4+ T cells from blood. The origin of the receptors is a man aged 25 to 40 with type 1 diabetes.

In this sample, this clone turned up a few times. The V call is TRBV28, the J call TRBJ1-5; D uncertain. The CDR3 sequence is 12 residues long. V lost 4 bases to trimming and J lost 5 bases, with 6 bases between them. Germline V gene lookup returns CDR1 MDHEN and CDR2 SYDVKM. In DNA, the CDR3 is TGTGCCAGCAGTTCCACCTATCAGCCCCAGCATTTT. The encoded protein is CASSSTYQPQHF.

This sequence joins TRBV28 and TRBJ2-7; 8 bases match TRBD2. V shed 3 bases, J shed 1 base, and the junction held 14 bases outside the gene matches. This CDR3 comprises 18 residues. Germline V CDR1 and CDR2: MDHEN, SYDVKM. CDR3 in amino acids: CASSLVFVASGLSYEQYF. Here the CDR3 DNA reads TGTGCCAGCAGTTTGGTCTTCGTAGCTAGCGGGCTTTCCTACGAGCAGTACTTC.

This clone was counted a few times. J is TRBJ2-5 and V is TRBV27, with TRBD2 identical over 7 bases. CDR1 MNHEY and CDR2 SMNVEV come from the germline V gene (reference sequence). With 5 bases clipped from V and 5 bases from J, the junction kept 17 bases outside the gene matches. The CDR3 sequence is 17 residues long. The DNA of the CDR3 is TGTGCCAGCAGTAAGACGCGGGGGAATGCCTGGGTCGAGACCCAGTACTTC. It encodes CASSKTRGNAWVETQYF.

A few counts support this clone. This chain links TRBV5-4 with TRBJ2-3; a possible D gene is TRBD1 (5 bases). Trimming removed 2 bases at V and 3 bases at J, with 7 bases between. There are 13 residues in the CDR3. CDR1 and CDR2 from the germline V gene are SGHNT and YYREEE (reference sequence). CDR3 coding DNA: TGTGCCAGCAGCTTCTCAGGGACAGATACGCAGTATTTT. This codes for CASSFSGTDTQYF.

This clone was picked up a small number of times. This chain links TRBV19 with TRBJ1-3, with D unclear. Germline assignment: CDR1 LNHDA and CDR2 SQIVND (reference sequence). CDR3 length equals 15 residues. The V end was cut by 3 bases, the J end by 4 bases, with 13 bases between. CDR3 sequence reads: CASSILSSWGNTIYF. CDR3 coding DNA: TGTGCCAGTAGTATTCTCTCCTCATGGGGAAACACCATATATTTT.

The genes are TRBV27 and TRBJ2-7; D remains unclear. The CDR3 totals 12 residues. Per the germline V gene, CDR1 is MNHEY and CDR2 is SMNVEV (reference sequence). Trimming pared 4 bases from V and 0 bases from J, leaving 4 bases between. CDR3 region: CASSSPSYEQYF. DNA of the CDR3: TGTGCCAGCAGTTCCCCCTCCTACGAGCAGTACTTC.

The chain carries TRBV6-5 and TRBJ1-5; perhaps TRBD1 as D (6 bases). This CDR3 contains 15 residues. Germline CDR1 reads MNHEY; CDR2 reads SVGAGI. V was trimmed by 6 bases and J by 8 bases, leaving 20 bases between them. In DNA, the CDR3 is TGTGCCAGCAGCCAGACTTCAGGGGACTGGGAGCCCCAGCATTTT. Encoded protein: CASSQTSGDWEPQHF.

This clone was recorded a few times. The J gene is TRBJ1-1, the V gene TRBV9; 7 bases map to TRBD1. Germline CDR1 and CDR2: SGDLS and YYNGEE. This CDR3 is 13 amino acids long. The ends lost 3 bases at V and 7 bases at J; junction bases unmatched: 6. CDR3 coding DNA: TGTGCCAGCAGCGCGGGACAGTATAATGAAGCTTTCTTT. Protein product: CASSAGQYNEAFF. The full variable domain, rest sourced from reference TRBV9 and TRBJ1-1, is DSGVTQTPKHLITATGQRVTLRCSPRSGDLSVYWYQQSLDQGLQFLIQYYNGEERAKGNILERFSAQQFPDLHSELNLSSLELGDSALYFCASSAGQYNEAFFGQGTRLTVV.

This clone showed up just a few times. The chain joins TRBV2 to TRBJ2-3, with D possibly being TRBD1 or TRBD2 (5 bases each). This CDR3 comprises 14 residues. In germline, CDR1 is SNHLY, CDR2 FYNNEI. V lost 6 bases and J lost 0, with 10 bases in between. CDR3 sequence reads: CASRLRDSTDTQYF. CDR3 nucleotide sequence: TGTGCCAGCAGACTGAGGGACAGCACAGATACGCAGTATTTT.

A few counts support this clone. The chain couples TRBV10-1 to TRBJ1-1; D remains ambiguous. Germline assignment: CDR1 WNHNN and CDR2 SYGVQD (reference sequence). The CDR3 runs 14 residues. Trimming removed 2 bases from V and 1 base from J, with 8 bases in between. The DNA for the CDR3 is TGCGCCAGCAGTGAGAGGCGTACGAACACTGAAGCTTTCTTT. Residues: CASSERRTNTEAFF.

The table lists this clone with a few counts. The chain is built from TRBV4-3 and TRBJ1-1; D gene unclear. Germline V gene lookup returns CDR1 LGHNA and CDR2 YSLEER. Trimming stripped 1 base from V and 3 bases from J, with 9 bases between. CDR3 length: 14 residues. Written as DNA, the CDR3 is TGCGCCAGCAGCCAAGTGGGGTTAGACACTGAAGCTTTCTTT. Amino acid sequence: CASSQVGLDTEAFF.

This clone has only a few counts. In DNA, the CDR3 is TGTGCCAGCAGCGGGACTAGCGGCATCGGAGAGACCCAGTACTTC. Amino acid sequence: CASSGTSGIGETQYF. This rearrangement joins TRBV7-9 to TRBJ2-5; 11 bases are a match to TRBD2. Germline V gene sequence: CDR1 SEHNR, CDR2 FQNEAQ (reference sequence). The CDR3 loop spans 15 amino acids. Germline trimming cut 5 bases from V and 4 bases from J; bases unmatched to any gene: 6. Looking up the rest from reference TRBV7-9 and TRBJ2-5 gives the full variable domain: DTGVSQNPRHKITKRGQNVTFRCDPISEHNRLYWYRQTLGQGPEFLTYFQNEAQLEKSRLLSDRFSAERPKGSFSTLEIQRTEQGDSAMYLCASSGTSGIGETQYFGPGTRLLVL.

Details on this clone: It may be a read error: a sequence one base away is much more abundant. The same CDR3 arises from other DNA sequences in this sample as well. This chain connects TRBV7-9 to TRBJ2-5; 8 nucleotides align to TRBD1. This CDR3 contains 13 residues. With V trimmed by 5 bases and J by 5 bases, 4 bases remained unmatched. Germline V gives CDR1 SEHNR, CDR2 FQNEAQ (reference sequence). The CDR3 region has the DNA TGTGCCAGCAGCGTCACAGGGGGGGAGACCCAGTACTTC. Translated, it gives CASSVTGGETQYF. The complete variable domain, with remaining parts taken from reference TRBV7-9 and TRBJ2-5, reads DTGVSQNPRHKITKRGQNVTFRCDPISEHNRLYWYRQTLGQGPEFLTYFQNEAQLEKSRLLSDRFSAERPKGSFSTLEIQRTEQGDSAMYLCASSVTGGETQYFGPGTRLLVL.

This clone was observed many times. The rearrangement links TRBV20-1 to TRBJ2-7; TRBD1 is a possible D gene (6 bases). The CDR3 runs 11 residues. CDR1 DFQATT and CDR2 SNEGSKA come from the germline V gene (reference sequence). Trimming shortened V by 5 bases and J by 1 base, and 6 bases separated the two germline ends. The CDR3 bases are TGCAGTGCTGGACAGTCCTACGAGCAGTACTTC. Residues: CSAGQSYEQYF.

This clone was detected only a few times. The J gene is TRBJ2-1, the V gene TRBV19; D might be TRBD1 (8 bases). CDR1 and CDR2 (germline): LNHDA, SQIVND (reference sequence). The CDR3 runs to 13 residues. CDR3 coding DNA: TGTGAGCCACAGGGGGGGGACTACAATGAGCAGTTCTTC. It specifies CEPQGGDYNEQFF.

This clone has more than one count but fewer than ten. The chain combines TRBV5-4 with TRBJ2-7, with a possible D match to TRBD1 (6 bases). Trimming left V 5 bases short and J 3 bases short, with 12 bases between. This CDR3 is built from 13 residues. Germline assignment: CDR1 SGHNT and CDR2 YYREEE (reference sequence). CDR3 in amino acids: CASSFRGFYEQYF. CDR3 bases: TGTGCCAGCAGTTTCAGGGGCTTCTACGAGCAGTACTTC.

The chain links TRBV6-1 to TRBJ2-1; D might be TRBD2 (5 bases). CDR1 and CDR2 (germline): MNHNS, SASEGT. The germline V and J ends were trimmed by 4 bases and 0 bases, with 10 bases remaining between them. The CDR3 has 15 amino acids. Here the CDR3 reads CASSGAGFSYNEQFF. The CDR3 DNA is TGTGCCAGCAGTGGGGCGGGTTTCTCCTACAATGAGCAGTTCTTC.

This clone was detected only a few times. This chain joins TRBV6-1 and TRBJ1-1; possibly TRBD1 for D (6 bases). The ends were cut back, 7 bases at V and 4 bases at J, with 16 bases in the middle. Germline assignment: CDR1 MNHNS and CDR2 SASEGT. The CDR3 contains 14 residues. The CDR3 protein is CASMSGDTVTEAFF. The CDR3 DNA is TGTGCCAGCATGAGTGGGGACACGGTCACTGAAGCTTTCTTT.

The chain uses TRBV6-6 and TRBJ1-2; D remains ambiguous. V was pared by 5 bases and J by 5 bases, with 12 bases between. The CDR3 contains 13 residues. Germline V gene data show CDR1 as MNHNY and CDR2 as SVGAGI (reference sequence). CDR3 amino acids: CASSRLESYGYTF. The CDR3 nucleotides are TGTGCCAGCAGTCGCCTCGAGTCGTATGGCTACACCTTC.

The CDR3: CASSEAIRGDEQYF. The CDR3 DNA reads TGTGCCAGCAGTGAAGCGATTAGGGGGGACGAGCAGTACTTC. The genes are TRBV2 and TRBJ2-5; D is possibly TRBD1 or TRBD2 (6 bases each). The J call is doubtful: the DNA matches TRBJ2-7 better. This CDR3 has 14 residues. CDR1 and CDR2 from the germline V gene are SNHLY and FYNNEI.

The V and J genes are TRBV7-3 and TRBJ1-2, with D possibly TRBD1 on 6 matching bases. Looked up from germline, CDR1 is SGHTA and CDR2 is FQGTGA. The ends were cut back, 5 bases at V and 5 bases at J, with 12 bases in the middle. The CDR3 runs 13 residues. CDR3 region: CASSPQTGYGYTF. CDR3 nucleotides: TGTGCCAGCAGCCCCCAGACAGGTTATGGCTACACCTTC.

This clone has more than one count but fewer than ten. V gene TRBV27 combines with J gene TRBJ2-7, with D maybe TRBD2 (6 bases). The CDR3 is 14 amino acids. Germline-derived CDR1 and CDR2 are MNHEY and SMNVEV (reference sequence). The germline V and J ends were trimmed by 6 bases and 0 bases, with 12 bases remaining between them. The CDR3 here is CASRWDWTSYEQYF. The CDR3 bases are TGTGCCAGCAGATGGGACTGGACCTCCTACGAGCAGTACTTC.

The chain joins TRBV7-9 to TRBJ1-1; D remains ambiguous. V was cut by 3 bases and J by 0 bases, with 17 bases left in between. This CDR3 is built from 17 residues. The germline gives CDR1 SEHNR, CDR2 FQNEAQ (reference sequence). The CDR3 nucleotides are TGTGCCAGCAGCTTTTCCGCCGGGGTACTTATGAACACTGAAGCTTTCTTT. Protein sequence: CASSFSAGVLMNTEAFF.

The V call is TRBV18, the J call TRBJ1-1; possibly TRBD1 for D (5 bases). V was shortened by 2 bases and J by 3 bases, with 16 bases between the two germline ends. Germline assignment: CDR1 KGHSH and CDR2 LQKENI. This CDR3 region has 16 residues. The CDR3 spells CASSPTNRGGYTEAFF. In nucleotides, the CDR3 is TGTGCCAGCTCACCAACTAACCGGGGCGGCTACACTGAAGCTTTCTTT.

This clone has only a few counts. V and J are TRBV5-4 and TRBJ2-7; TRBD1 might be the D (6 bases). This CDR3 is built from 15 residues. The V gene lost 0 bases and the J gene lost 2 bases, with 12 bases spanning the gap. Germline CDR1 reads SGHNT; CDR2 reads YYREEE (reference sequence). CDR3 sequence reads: CASSLGAGQTYEQYF. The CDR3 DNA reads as TGTGCCAGCAGCTTGGGGGCTGGACAGACCTACGAGCAGTACTTC.

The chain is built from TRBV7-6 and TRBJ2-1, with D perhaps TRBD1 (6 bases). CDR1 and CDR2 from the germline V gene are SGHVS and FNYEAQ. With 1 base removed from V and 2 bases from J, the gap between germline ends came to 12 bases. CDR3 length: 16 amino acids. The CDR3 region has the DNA TGTGCCAGCAGCTTAGACTGGAGGACAGCCTACAATGAGCAGTTCTTC. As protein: CASSLDWRTAYNEQFF.

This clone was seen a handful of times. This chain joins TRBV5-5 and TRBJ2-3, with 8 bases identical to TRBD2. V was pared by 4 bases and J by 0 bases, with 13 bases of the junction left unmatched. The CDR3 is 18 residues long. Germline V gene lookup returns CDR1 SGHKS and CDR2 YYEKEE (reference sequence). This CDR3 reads CASSQKSGSGSSTDTQYF. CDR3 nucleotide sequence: TGTGCCAGCAGCCAAAAGAGCGGGAGTGGTAGTAGCACAGATACGCAGTATTTT.